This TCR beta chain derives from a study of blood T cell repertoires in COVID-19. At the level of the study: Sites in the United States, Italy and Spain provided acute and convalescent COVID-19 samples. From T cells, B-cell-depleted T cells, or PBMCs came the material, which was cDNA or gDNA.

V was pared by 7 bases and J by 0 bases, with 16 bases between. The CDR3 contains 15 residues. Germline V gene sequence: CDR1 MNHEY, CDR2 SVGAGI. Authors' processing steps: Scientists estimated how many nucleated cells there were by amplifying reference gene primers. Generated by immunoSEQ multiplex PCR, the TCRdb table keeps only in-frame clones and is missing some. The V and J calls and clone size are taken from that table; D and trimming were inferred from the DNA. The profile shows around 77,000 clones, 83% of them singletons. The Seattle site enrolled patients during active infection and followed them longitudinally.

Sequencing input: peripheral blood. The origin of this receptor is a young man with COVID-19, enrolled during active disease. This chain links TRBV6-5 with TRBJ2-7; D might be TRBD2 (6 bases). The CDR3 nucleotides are TGTGCCAGCATCTACGGGGCGGGGAGCTCCTACGAGCAGTACTTC. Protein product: CASIYGAGSSYEQYF.